These 28 T cell receptor beta chains share one sample of origin, sequenced in a study of blood T cell repertoires in COVID-19. The repertoire was sequenced with immunoSEQ multiplex PCR; TCRdb's copy has only in-frame clones and lacks some. This table holds roughly 380,000 clones, roughly 86% found once. Sequenced input: PBMCs or T cells enriched from blood (not recorded which). The receptor source for this set is a woman aged 30 to 39 who had been exposed to COVID-19.

This chain joins TRBV7-3 and TRBJ2-7; TRBD2 matches 7 bases. The CDR3 spans 15 residues. CDR1 is SGHTA, CDR2 FQGTGA, per germline. The trim removed 6 bases at V and 1 base at J, leaving 9 bases unmatched. This chain's CDR3 is CASSPLGGSSYEQYF. The CDR3 DNA is TGTGCCAGCAGTCCGCTTGGCGGGAGTTCCTACGAGCAGTACTTC.

This chain joins TRBV7-2 and TRBJ2-1; D call uncertain. The CDR3 spans 11 residues. Germline lookup yields CDR1 SGHTA and CDR2 FQGNSA. Trimming cost V 5 bases and J 4 bases, with 3 bases left between them. The CDR3 nucleotides are TGTGCCAGCAGCGTATACAATGAGCAGTTCTTC. Translation: CASSVYNEQFF.

CDR3 protein: CASKNSADLYNEQFF. The CDR3, as DNA: TGTGCCAGCAAAAACTCAGCGGACCTTTACAATGAGCAGTTCTTC. V usage is TRBV28 and J usage is TRBJ2-1; possible D gene TRBD2, 5 bases. Trimming took off 7 bases at V and 4 bases at J, with 17 bases between the two ends. Germline V gives CDR1 MDHEN, CDR2 SYDVKM. The CDR3 is made up of 15 amino acids.

This rearrangement joins TRBV3-1 (or the pseudogene TRBV3-2) to TRBJ2-5, with D perhaps matching TRBD2 (5 bases). Germline CDR1 LGHDT, CDR2 YNNKEL (reference sequence). The germline V and J ends were trimmed by 7 bases and 4 bases, with 13 bases remaining between them. The CDR3 consists of 13 residues. CDR3 DNA sequence: TGTGCCAGCACCAGAGGAGGCGGAGAGACCCAGTACTTC. The encoded protein is CASTRGGGETQYF.

This chain joins TRBV20-1 and TRBJ1-1; D call uncertain. The CDR3 is made up of 11 amino acids. V shed 3 bases and J shed 7 bases, with 9 bases lying between them. In germline, CDR1 is DFQATT, CDR2 SNEGSKA (reference sequence). The DNA of the CDR3 is TGCAGTGCTAGGTCGTCGGGTGAAGCTTTCTTT. This codes for CSARSSGEAFF.

This clone occurred a few times. The V gene is TRBV7-3, the J gene TRBJ2-1, with a possible D match to TRBD2 (5 bases). V lost 2 bases to trimming and J lost 4 bases, with 12 bases between them. CDR1 is SGHTA, CDR2 FQGTGA, per germline. The CDR3 covers 15 residues. In DNA, the CDR3 is TGTGCCAGCAGCTTATCGGCCCGGACTTACAATGAGCAGTTCTTC. Translated, it gives CASSLSARTYNEQFF.

A few counts support this clone. The chain carries TRBV2 and TRBJ1-1; no definite D call. Germline CDR1 SNHLY, CDR2 FYNNEI. Trimming removed 7 bases from V and 5 bases from J, with 17 bases in between. The CDR3 is 14 amino acids. The CDR3 nucleotides are TGTGCCAGCACCCCATTATCTTCGAGGACTGAAGCTTTCTTT. Protein: CASTPLSSRTEAFF. The variable domain in full, with the rest retrieved from reference TRBV2 and TRBJ1-1, is EPEVTQTPSHQVTQMGQEVILRCVPISNHLYFYWYRQILGQKVEFLVSFYNNEISEKSEIFDDQFSVERPDGSNFTLKIRSTKLEDSAMYFCASTPLSSRTEAFFGQGTRLTVV.

This clone was picked up one time. This sequence joins TRBV6-7 and TRBJ1-2; TRBD1 aligns across 9 bases. TRBV6-7 is sorted into the ORF group, with uncertain function. V lost 1 base and J lost 6; bases outside the gene matches: 12. CDR3 length equals 17 residues. For the CDR3, the DNA is TGTGCCAGCAGTTACTACGCCGGGACAGGGACACACAATGGCTACACCTTC. Translation: CASSYYAGTGTHNGYTF.

In this sample, this clone turned up once. The rearrangement uses TRBV7-8 and TRBJ1-5; D is perhaps TRBD1 (6 bases). This CDR3 has 15 amino acids. The V gene's germline CDR1 is SGHVS and CDR2 FQNEAQ. Deletions cut 5 bases from V and 5 bases from J, with 16 bases between. The CDR3 protein is CASSPPGGLYQPQHF. The CDR3 DNA reads TGTGCCAGCAGCCCGCCCGGGGGGCTTTATCAGCCCCAGCATTTT. The full variable domain, its missing parts supplied by reference TRBV7-8 and TRBJ1-5, is GAGVSQSPRYKVAKRGQDVALRCDPISGHVSLFWYQQALGQGPEFLTYFQNEAQLDKSGLPSDRFFAERPEGSVSTLKIQRTQQEDSAVYLCASSPPGGLYQPQHFGDGTRLSIL.

The chain employs TRBV18 and TRBJ1-1; possibly TRBD1 for D (5 bases). The CDR3 extends over 13 amino acids. The germline V and J ends were trimmed by 6 bases and 1 base, with 9 bases remaining between them. The germline V gene has CDR1 KGHSH and CDR2 LQKENI. For the CDR3, the DNA is TGTGCCAGCTCCATGACAGAGAACACTGAAGCTTTCTTT. Translated, it gives CASSMTENTEAFF.

This clone came up once. The chain employs TRBV6-5 and TRBJ2-7; 7 bases align to TRBD2. The CDR3 is 15 amino acids. The germline V gene encodes CDR1 MNHEY and CDR2 SVGAGI. J was trimmed by 0 bases and V by 2 bases; bases with no gene match: 4. CDR3 amino acids: CASSYGGGISYEQYF. The CDR3 DNA reads TGTGCCAGCAGTTACGGGGGGGGTATCTCCTACGAGCAGTACTTC.

The chain recombines TRBV5-8 with TRBJ2-4, with 8 bases identical to TRBD2. Germline loops: CDR1 SGHTS, CDR2 YDEGEE. This CDR3 has 15 residues. V lost 9 bases and J lost 6; bases outside the gene matches: 14. The CDR3 region has the DNA TGTGCCACCCTGCCCGGGAGCGGGAGCGGAAACATTCAGTACTTC. It is translated as CATLPGSGSGNIQYF.

V is TRBV6-5 and J is TRBJ1-6; 7 bases line up with TRBD1. CDR1 is MNHEY and CDR2 is SVGAGI in the germline V gene. V was clipped by 6 bases and J by 9 bases; unmatched bases: 11. The length of the CDR3 is 15 residues. CDR3 loop: CASRDRPQAGSPLHF. CDR3 in DNA: TGTGCCAGCAGGGACAGGCCTCAAGCGGGTTCACCCCTCCACTTT.

The gene calls are TRBV6-5 and TRBJ1-1; D uncertain. This CDR3 is built from 13 residues. Germline V gene sequence: CDR1 MNHEY, CDR2 SVGAGI. V lost 6 bases to trimming and J lost 5 bases, with 13 bases between them. This CDR3 reads CASRLESRTEAFF. CDR3 bases: TGTGCCAGCAGATTAGAGTCGAGGACTGAAGCTTTCTTT.

CDR3 bases: TGCAGCGTCCTAGACAGGGGTAATTCACCCCTCCACTTT. It is translated as CSVLDRGNSPLHF. The V and J genes are TRBV29-1 and TRBJ1-6, with 8 bases aligning to TRBD1. Germline CDR1 and CDR2: SQVTM and ANQGSEA. The CDR3 is 13 residues long. V gave up 6 bases and J gave up 6 bases; unmatched junction bases: 4.

In the case of this clone: An end of the junction does not agree with germline; a read error may underlie this. The chain combines TRBV27 with TRBJ2-1; D not certain. This CDR3 comprises 14 residues. From germline, CDR1 is MNHEY and CDR2 SMNVEV (reference sequence). The CDR3: CASSSIRQARYLVF. The CDR3 DNA reads as TGTGCCAGCAGTTCCATCAGACAAGCACGGTACCTGGTCTTC.

This chain joins TRBV7-6 and TRBJ2-5; 7 nucleotides match TRBD1. Germline values: CDR1 SGHVS, CDR2 FNYEAQ. J lost 2 bases, V lost 5 bases, and 11 bases had no gene match. This CDR3 is 16 amino acids long. CDR3 nucleotides: TGTGCCAGCAGCCGAACAAGGGACAGACCACAAGAGACCCAGTACTTC. Translated, it gives CASSRTRDRPQETQYF. The whole variable domain, remainder taken from reference TRBV7-6 and TRBJ2-5, is GAGVSQSPRYKVTKRGQDVALRCDPISGHVSLYWYRQALGQGPEFLTYFNYEAQQDKSGLPNDRFSAERPEGSISTLTIQRTEQRDSAMYRCASSRTRDRPQETQYFGPGTRLLVL.

The rearrangement uses TRBV28 and TRBJ1-2; D might be TRBD1 (5 bases). Germline V CDR1 and CDR2: MDHEN, SYDVKM. V was pared by 6 bases and J by 8 bases, with 16 bases between. The CDR3 has 13 amino acids. The CDR3: CASRRDRFYGYTF. The CDR3, as DNA: TGTGCCAGCAGGCGGGACCGCTTTTACGGCTACACCTTC.

The chain couples TRBV7-9 to TRBJ2-7; the match to TRBD1 covers 7 bases. From germline, CDR1 is SEHNR and CDR2 FQNEAQ (reference sequence). V trimming: 1 base; J trimming: 3 bases; junction bases outside the gene matches: 9. CDR3 length equals 16 residues. The CDR3 DNA is TGTGCCAGCAGCTTAGATTTCGGACAGGACCTCTACGAGCAGTACTTC. This codes for CASSLDFGQDLYEQYF.

This sequence joins TRBV6-5 and TRBJ2-2, with D tentatively TRBD1 (5 bases). CDR3 length equals 14 residues. CDR1 is MNHEY, CDR2 SVGAGI, per germline. V lost 6 bases and J lost 5, with 13 bases in between. This CDR3 reads CASRRAQGTGELFF. CDR3 sequence (DNA): TGTGCCAGCAGACGGGCGCAGGGAACCGGGGAGCTGTTTTTT.

V and J are TRBV27 and TRBJ2-1; D gene unclear. This CDR3 has 12 amino acids. Germline CDR1 and CDR2: MNHEY and SMNVEV (reference sequence). V shed 4 bases and J shed 6 bases, with 7 bases lying between them. The CDR3 region is CASSWAGNEQFF. CDR3 in DNA: TGTGCCAGCAGTTGGGCCGGCAATGAGCAGTTCTTC.

The chain has TRBV9 and TRBJ1-1; 10 bases map to TRBD1. Trimming cost V 4 bases and J 4 bases; bases outside gene matches: 13. Germline V gene lookup returns CDR1 SGDLS and CDR2 YYNGEE. The CDR3 totals 17 residues. The DNA of the CDR3 is TGTGCCAGCAGCCCTAACCCTGGGACAGGGGTGGGCACTGAAGCTTTCTTT. Its translation: CASSPNPGTGVGTEAFF.

This chain links TRBV7-2 with TRBJ2-7; 7 bases align to TRBD2. Per germline, CDR1 SGHTA and CDR2 FQGNSA. This CDR3 comprises 15 residues. The J segment lost 4 bases and the V segment lost 5 bases, leaving 11 bases of the junction unmatched. The CDR3 coding sequence is TGTGCCAGCAGCCCCTGGGAGGGCCTTATGTACGAGCAGTACTTC. Protein sequence: CASSPWEGLMYEQYF. Full variable domain (remainder filled in from reference TRBV7-2 and TRBJ2-7): GAGVSQSPSNKVTEKGKDVELRCDPISGHTALYWYRQSLGQGLEFLIYFQGNSAPDKSGLPSDRFSAERTGGSVSTLTIQRTQQEDSAVYLCASSPWEGLMYEQYFGPGTRLTVT.

The V call is TRBV30, the J call TRBJ2-4; no definite D call. Trimming removed 2 bases at V and 3 bases at J, with 11 bases between. In germline, CDR1 is GTSNPN, CDR2 SVGIG (reference sequence). The CDR3 has 14 residues. In DNA, the CDR3 is TGTGCCTGGAGTATTGCTGCGAGCAAAAACATTCAGTACTTC. Its protein product is CAWSIAASKNIQYF.

Only a few counts were recorded for this clone. V and J are TRBV7-3 and TRBJ2-3, with D maybe TRBD1 (6 bases). V was pared by 0 bases and J by 2 bases, with 12 bases between. The CDR3 runs 16 residues. From germline, CDR1 is SGHTA and CDR2 FQGTGA. The CDR3 DNA reads TGTGCCAGCAGCTTAACAATCCAGGGGTACACAGATACGCAGTATTTT. It codes for CASSLTIQGYTDTQYF. Complete variable domain (other parts from reference TRBV7-3 and TRBJ2-3): GAGVSQTPSNKVTEKGKYVELRCDPISGHTALYWYRQSLGQGPEFLIYFQGTGAADDSGLPNDRFFAVRPEGSVSTLKIQRTERGDSAVYLCASSLTIQGYTDTQYFGPGTRLTVL.

This chain uses TRBV19 with TRBJ2-2; 7 bases are a match to TRBD1. V shed 7 bases, J shed 4 bases, and the junction held 12 bases outside the gene matches. This CDR3 region has 16 residues. Looked up from germline, CDR1 is LNHDA and CDR2 is SQIVND (reference sequence). The CDR3: CASIDRARGVTGELFF. The CDR3 DNA sequence: TGTGCCAGTATAGACAGGGCGAGGGGAGTCACCGGGGAGCTGTTTTTT.

V and J are TRBV7-9 and TRBJ2-7; D possibly corresponds to TRBD2 (6 bases). Trimming took off 6 bases at V and 2 bases at J, with 14 bases between the two ends. The CDR3 is 14 amino acids. Germline loops: CDR1 SEHNR, CDR2 FQNEAQ (reference sequence). The CDR3 spells CASSYSLATYEQYF. Written as DNA, the CDR3 is TGTGCCAGCAGTTATAGCCTAGCGACCTACGAGCAGTACTTC.

In its sample, this clone was seen once. This rearrangement joins TRBV30 to TRBJ2-5; 8 bases line up with TRBD2. Germline CDR1 is GTSNPN and CDR2 is SVGIG (reference sequence). V was pared by 0 bases and J by 2 bases, with 11 bases of the junction left unmatched. The CDR3 runs to 17 residues. The chain's CDR3 is CAWSVGPASGPQETQYF. The CDR3 coding sequence is TGTGCCTGGAGTGTAGGGCCGGCTAGCGGGCCACAAGAGACCCAGTACTTC.